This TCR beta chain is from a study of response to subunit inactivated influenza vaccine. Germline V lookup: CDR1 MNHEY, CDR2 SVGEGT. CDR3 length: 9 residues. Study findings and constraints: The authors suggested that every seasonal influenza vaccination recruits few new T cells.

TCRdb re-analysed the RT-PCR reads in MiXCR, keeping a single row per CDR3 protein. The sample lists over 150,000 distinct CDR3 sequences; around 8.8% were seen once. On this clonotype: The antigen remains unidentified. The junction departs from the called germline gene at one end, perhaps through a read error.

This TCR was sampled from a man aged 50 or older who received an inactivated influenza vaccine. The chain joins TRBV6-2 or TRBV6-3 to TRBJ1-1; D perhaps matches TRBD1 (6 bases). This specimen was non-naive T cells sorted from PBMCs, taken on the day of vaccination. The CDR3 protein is CASSPGTLF. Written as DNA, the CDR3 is TGTGCCAGCAGCCCCGGGACACTTTTT.